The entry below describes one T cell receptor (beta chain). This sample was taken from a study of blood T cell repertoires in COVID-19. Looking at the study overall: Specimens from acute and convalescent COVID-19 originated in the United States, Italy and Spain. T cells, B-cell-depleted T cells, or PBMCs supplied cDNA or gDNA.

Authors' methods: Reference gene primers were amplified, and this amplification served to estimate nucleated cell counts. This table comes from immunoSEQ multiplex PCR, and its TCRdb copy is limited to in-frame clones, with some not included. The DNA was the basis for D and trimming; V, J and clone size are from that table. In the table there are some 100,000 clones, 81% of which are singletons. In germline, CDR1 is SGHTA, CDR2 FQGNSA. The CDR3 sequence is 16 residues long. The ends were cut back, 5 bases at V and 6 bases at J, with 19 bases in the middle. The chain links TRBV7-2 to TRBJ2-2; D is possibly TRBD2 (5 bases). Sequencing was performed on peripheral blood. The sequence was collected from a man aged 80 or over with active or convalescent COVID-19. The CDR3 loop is CASSTLAGMLPGELFF. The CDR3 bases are TGTGCCAGCAGCACCCTGGCCGGGATGCTGCCCGGGGAGCTGTTTTTT.